These 26 T cell receptor beta chains were all obtained from the same sample, sequenced in a study of blood T cell repertoires in COVID-19. The assay was immunoSEQ multiplex PCR, and TCRdb's table has in-frame clones only and misses some. The repertoire includes fewer than 250,000 clones, approximately 85% of them detected once, and about 1% sits in the top ten. Sample: peripheral blood. The receptors derive from a man aged 40-49 years with acute or convalescent COVID-19.

The V gene is TRBV2, the J gene TRBJ1-2; D is ambiguous. Germline CDR1 and CDR2: SNHLY and FYNNEI. The CDR3 is 14 amino acids. V shed 1 base and J shed 2 bases, with 8 bases lying between them. CDR3 nucleotides: TGTGCCAGCAGTGAAGTGTCGGGGAACTATGGCTACACCTTC. Translating gives CASSEVSGNYGYTF.

This chain connects TRBV6-2 or TRBV6-3 to TRBJ1-5, with D possibly being TRBD1 (5 bases). The germline V gene has CDR1 MNHEY and CDR2 SVGEGT. The V end was cut by 2 bases, the J end by 6 bases, with 11 bases between. The CDR3 sequence is 14 residues long. The CDR3 DNA is TGTGCCAGCAGTTACGGTGGGGGACTTCAGCCCCAGCATTTT. This translates into CASSYGGGLQPQHF.

The V call is TRBV18, the J call TRBJ2-2; 9 nucleotides line up with TRBD1. The V gene's germline CDR1 is KGHSH and CDR2 LQKENI. V trimming: 3 bases; J trimming: 3 bases; junction bases outside the gene matches: 2. The CDR3 covers 15 residues. The CDR3 loop is CASSPGTGYTGELFF. The CDR3 DNA reads as TGTGCCAGCTCACCTGGGACAGGGTACACCGGGGAGCTGTTTTTT.

Comment on this clone: The same CDR3 can be traced to other DNA sequences in this sample. The CDR3 region has the DNA TGTGCCTGGAGTAGGGGAACTGAAGCTTTCTTT. Its protein is CAWSRGTEAFF. The gene calls are TRBV30 and TRBJ1-1; perhaps TRBD1 as D (5 bases). The CDR3 totals 11 residues. Trimming took 2 bases from V and 5 from J, leaving 6 bases between them. Per the germline V gene, CDR1 is GTSNPN and CDR2 is SVGIG (reference sequence).

The V call is TRBV20-1, the J call TRBJ2-7; 10 positions agree with TRBD2. Germline CDR1 DFQATT, CDR2 SNEGSKA (reference sequence). This CDR3 is built from 17 residues. V trimming: 3 bases; J trimming: 5 bases; junction bases outside the gene matches: 16. Here the CDR3 reads CSASPASGGAAHNEQYF. In nucleotides, the CDR3 is TGCAGTGCTAGTCCGGCTAGCGGGGGAGCCGCCCATAACGAGCAGTACTTC.

This clone was recorded only once. This chain uses TRBV27 with TRBJ1-6; tentatively, D is TRBD1 (5 bases). The CDR3 is made up of 16 amino acids. The germline gives CDR1 MNHEY, CDR2 SMNVEV (reference sequence). V lost 4 bases and J 7 bases, leaving 17 bases between the germline ends. For the CDR3, the DNA is TGTGCCAGCAGTTCCCCAGGCGGGACGCGGAATTCACCCCTCCACTTT. This sequence encodes CASSSPGGTRNSPLHF.

The chain employs TRBV5-1 and TRBJ2-3, with D unresolved. The CDR3 consists of 13 residues. CDR1 is SGHRS, CDR2 YFSETQ, per germline. Trimming removed 1 base at V and 3 bases at J, with 6 bases between. The CDR3 here is CASSLTATDTQYF. CDR3 coding DNA: TGCGCCAGCAGCTTGACAGCAACAGATACGCAGTATTTT.

The chain carries TRBV28 and TRBJ1-6, with D possibly being TRBD1 (5 bases). CDR1 is MDHEN, CDR2 SYDVKM, per germline. CDR3 length: 14 residues. Deletions cut 7 bases from V and 3 bases from J, with 10 bases between. The chain's CDR3 is CASTLGVYNSPLHF. Here the CDR3 DNA reads TGTGCCAGCACCTTAGGGGTCTATAATTCACCCCTCCACTTT. Full variable domain (rest looked up from reference TRBV28 and TRBJ1-6): DVKVTQSSRYLVKRTGEKVFLECVQDMDHENMFWYRQDPGLGLRLIYFSYDVKMKEKGDIPEGYSVSREKKERFSLILESASTNQTSMYLCASTLGVYNSPLHFGNGTRLTVT.

This chain joins TRBV4-1 and TRBJ2-2; the D gene is possibly TRBD1 (6 bases). There are 13 residues in the CDR3. Germline V gene data show CDR1 as MGHRA and CDR2 as YSYEKL. Trimming cost V 5 bases and J 5 bases, with 9 bases left between them. CDR3 nucleotides: TGCGCCAGCAGCGTACAGGGTACCGGGGAGCTGTTTTTT. This translates into CASSVQGTGELFF.

The genes are TRBV18 and TRBJ2-3; 8 positions agree with TRBD1. The junction had 0 bases not matched to a gene; V was cut back by 8 bases and J by 5 bases. The CDR3 has 11 residues. Germline CDR1 and CDR2: KGHSH and LQKENI. CDR3: CASTGGDTQYF. DNA for the CDR3: TGTGCCAGCACAGGGGGAGATACGCAGTATTTT.

The rearrangement links TRBV5-1 to TRBJ1-3, with no clear D. In germline, CDR1 is SGHRS, CDR2 YFSETQ. The V end was cut by 1 base, the J end by 2 bases, with 10 bases between. The CDR3 is 15 amino acids. The CDR3 reads CASSLRPAAGNTIYF. In DNA form, the CDR3 reads TGCGCCAGCAGCTTGCGCCCGGCGGCTGGAAACACCATATATTTT.

This chain joins TRBV6-6 and TRBJ1-1; D is perhaps TRBD1 (6 bases). Germline V CDR1 and CDR2: MNHNY, SVGAGI (reference sequence). V was pared by 0 bases and J by 4 bases, with 15 bases between. The CDR3 runs to 16 residues. The CDR3 DNA reads as TGTGCCAGCAGTTACTCGCGGGCAGGGGAAGGCACTGAAGCTTTCTTT. Protein: CASSYSRAGEGTEAFF.

This chain joins TRBV7-8 and TRBJ2-3; no reliable D call. The length of the CDR3 is 16 residues. Germline CDR1 is SGHVS and CDR2 is FQNEAQ. V shed 5 bases and J shed 3 bases, with 18 bases lying between them. CDR3 DNA: TGTGCCAGCAGCCCGATCCGAGACCCTAGTACAGATACGCAGTATTTT. Translated: CASSPIRDPSTDTQYF.

As concerns this clone: Additional DNA sequences in this sample encode the identical CDR3. The V gene is TRBV10-3, the J gene TRBJ1-5; 9 positions agree with TRBD1. CDR3 size: 14 residues. Trimming removed 2 bases from V and 6 bases from J; junction bases left unmatched: 2. Germline values: CDR1 ENHRY, CDR2 SYGVKD. The CDR3 spells CAISEDRGSQPQHF. The CDR3, as DNA: TGTGCCATCAGTGAGGACAGGGGGTCTCAGCCCCAGCATTTT.

This clone came up a few times. Other DNA sequences in the same sample also yield this CDR3. The V and J genes are TRBV6-4 and TRBJ1-1; the D is unclear. Germline CDR1 MRHNA, CDR2 SNTAGT. The CDR3 is 14 residues long. With 4 bases removed from V and 1 base from J, the gap between germline ends came to 10 bases. The CDR3 loop is CASSASPGNTEAFF. The CDR3, as DNA: TGTGCCAGCAGTGCCTCACCAGGGAACACTGAAGCTTTCTTT.

The gene calls are TRBV3-1 (or the pseudogene TRBV3-2) and TRBJ1-1; D is uncertain. The CDR3 is made up of 15 amino acids. Per germline, CDR1 LGHDT and CDR2 YNNKEL (reference sequence). The ends were cut back, 6 bases at V and 4 bases at J, with 18 bases in the middle. In nucleotides, the CDR3 is TGTGCCAGCAGTCCTTGGACGGGGTCGGGCACTGAAGCTTTCTTT. Translating it yields CASSPWTGSGTEAFF.

A few counts support this clone. V and J are TRBV10-1 and TRBJ1-4, with D unresolved. This CDR3 has 20 amino acids. Germline values: CDR1 WNHNN, CDR2 SYGVQD (reference sequence). The V end was cut by 10 bases, the J end by 1 base, with 31 bases between. CDR3 loop: CATNALYTHTSEVTNEKLFF. CDR3 nucleotide sequence: TGCGCCACTAACGCTTTATATACTCACACCTCCGAGGTAACTAATGAAAAACTGTTTTTT.

The chain links TRBV6-1 to TRBJ1-4; the D is unclear. The CDR3 has 20 residues. The ends were cut back, 0 bases at V and 0 bases at J, with 20 bases in the middle. Germline V gene lookup returns CDR1 MNHNS and CDR2 SASEGT. The CDR3 bases are TGTGCCAGCAGTGAAGCGCTTTATTACGGCGTTCGGGCAACTAATGAAAAACTGTTTTTT. Amino acids: CASSEALYYGVRATNEKLFF.

Concerning this clone: The same CDR3 also results from other DNA sequences found in this sample. The rearrangement links TRBV6-2 or TRBV6-3 to TRBJ2-1; a possible D gene is TRBD1 (6 bases). CDR1 and CDR2 (germline): MNHEY, SVGEGT. Trimming removed 6 bases at V and 9 bases at J, with 9 bases between. This CDR3 comprises 11 residues. The CDR3 reads CASSLGGEQFF. CDR3 coding DNA: TGTGCCAGCAGCCTAGGGGGTGAGCAGTTCTTC.

This chain uses TRBV19 with TRBJ1-5; D unclear. Per the germline V gene, CDR1 is LNHDA and CDR2 is SQIVND (reference sequence). V lost 1 base, J lost 0 bases, and 7 bases lay in between. This CDR3 is built from 15 residues. The CDR3 is CASSIGLLSNQPQHF. The CDR3 DNA reads TGTGCCAGTAGTATAGGTCTCCTTAGCAATCAGCCCCAGCATTTT. Full variable domain (outside the CDR3, taken from reference TRBV19 and TRBJ1-5): DGGITQSPKYLFRKEGQNVTLSCEQNLNHDAMYWYRQDPGQGLRLIYYSQIVNDFQKGDIAEGYSVSREKKESFPLTVTSAQKNPTAFYLCASSIGLLSNQPQHFGDGTRLSIL.

The rearrangement uses TRBV7-2 and TRBJ1-5; 11 bases align to TRBD1. J was trimmed by 7 bases and V by 1 base; bases with no gene match: 6. Germline V gene data show CDR1 as SGHTA and CDR2 as FQGNSA. The CDR3 length is 16 residues. The CDR3 protein is CASSLVGQGAGQPQHF. CDR3 in DNA: TGTGCCAGCAGCTTAGTAGGACAGGGGGCTGGGCAGCCCCAGCATTTT.

V and J are TRBV18 and TRBJ1-2, with 7 positions matching TRBD1. V shed 2 bases and J 7 bases; nucleotides not matched to a gene: 1. Germline V gene sequence: CDR1 KGHSH, CDR2 LQKENI. The CDR3 extends over 12 amino acids. CDR3 DNA sequence: TGTGCCAGCTCACCAGACAGGGCTGGCTACACCTTC. Amino acid sequence: CASSPDRAGYTF.

This chain links TRBV6-5 with TRBJ1-5, with TRBD1 matching 8 bases. This CDR3 has 14 residues. The ends lost 8 bases at V and 0 bases at J; junction bases unmatched: 3. CDR1 and CDR2 (germline): MNHEY, SVGAGI. The CDR3: CASRTGNSNQPQHF. In DNA, the CDR3 is TGTGCCAGCCGGACAGGGAATAGCAATCAGCCCCAGCATTTT.

A few counts support this clone. The chain joins TRBV27 to TRBJ1-4; perhaps TRBD1 as D (6 bases). The germline V and J ends were trimmed by 2 bases and 8 bases, with 9 bases remaining between them. This CDR3 spans 13 amino acids. CDR1 MNHEY and CDR2 SMNVEV come from the germline V gene (reference sequence). Written as DNA, the CDR3 is TGTGCCAGCAGTTTACTGACAGGCGAAAAACTGTTTTTT. Its protein is CASSLLTGEKLFF.

The rearrangement uses TRBV5-1 and TRBJ2-5; 7 bases line up with TRBD1. The CDR3 sequence is 15 residues long. V shed 4 bases and J 3 bases; nucleotides not matched to a gene: 9. CDR1 is SGHRS, CDR2 YFSETQ, per germline. In nucleotides, the CDR3 is TGCGCCAGCAGCGACACCGGGACAGCGAAAGAGACCCAGTACTTC. Protein product: CASSDTGTAKETQYF.

The chain links TRBV10-3 to TRBJ1-6, with D hard to call. This CDR3 region has 15 residues. V was clipped by 3 bases and J by 0 bases, with 6 bases between them. The germline V gene has CDR1 ENHRY and CDR2 SYGVKD. In DNA form, the CDR3 reads TGTGCCATCAGTGACGAGAGCTCCTATAATTCACCCCTCCACTTT. It codes for CAISDESSYNSPLHF.